This TCR beta chain was sequenced in a study of shared T cell receptors in the human thymus. The CDR3 sequence is 14 residues long. Germline V CDR1 and CDR2: GTSNPN, SVGIG (reference sequence). V trimming: 3 bases; J trimming: 7 bases; junction bases outside the gene matches: 9. Measured with immunoSEQ multiplex PCR; TCRdb has only the in-frame clones, and not every one. The data contain hundreds of thousands of clones, around 87% of them singletons. The same specimen was also included in a second study, on human thymus T cells. In that study: Donors were healthy Finnish infants having corrective surgery for congenital heart defects. Resections from corrective heart surgery provided thymus tissue. Repertoires sampled from thymus and blood appeared biased in V and J gene usage. Related studies noted strongly shared thymic repertoires across unrelated people.

The clonotype comes from a boy less than two years old with a congenital heart defect. The chain is built from TRBV30 and TRBJ2-7; 10 bases are a match to TRBD1. Sequencing was carried out using thymocytes. The CDR3 nucleotides are TGTGCCTGGAGGGCCGACAGGGGGCTTCGGGAGCAGTACTTC. It is translated as CAWRADRGLREQYF.